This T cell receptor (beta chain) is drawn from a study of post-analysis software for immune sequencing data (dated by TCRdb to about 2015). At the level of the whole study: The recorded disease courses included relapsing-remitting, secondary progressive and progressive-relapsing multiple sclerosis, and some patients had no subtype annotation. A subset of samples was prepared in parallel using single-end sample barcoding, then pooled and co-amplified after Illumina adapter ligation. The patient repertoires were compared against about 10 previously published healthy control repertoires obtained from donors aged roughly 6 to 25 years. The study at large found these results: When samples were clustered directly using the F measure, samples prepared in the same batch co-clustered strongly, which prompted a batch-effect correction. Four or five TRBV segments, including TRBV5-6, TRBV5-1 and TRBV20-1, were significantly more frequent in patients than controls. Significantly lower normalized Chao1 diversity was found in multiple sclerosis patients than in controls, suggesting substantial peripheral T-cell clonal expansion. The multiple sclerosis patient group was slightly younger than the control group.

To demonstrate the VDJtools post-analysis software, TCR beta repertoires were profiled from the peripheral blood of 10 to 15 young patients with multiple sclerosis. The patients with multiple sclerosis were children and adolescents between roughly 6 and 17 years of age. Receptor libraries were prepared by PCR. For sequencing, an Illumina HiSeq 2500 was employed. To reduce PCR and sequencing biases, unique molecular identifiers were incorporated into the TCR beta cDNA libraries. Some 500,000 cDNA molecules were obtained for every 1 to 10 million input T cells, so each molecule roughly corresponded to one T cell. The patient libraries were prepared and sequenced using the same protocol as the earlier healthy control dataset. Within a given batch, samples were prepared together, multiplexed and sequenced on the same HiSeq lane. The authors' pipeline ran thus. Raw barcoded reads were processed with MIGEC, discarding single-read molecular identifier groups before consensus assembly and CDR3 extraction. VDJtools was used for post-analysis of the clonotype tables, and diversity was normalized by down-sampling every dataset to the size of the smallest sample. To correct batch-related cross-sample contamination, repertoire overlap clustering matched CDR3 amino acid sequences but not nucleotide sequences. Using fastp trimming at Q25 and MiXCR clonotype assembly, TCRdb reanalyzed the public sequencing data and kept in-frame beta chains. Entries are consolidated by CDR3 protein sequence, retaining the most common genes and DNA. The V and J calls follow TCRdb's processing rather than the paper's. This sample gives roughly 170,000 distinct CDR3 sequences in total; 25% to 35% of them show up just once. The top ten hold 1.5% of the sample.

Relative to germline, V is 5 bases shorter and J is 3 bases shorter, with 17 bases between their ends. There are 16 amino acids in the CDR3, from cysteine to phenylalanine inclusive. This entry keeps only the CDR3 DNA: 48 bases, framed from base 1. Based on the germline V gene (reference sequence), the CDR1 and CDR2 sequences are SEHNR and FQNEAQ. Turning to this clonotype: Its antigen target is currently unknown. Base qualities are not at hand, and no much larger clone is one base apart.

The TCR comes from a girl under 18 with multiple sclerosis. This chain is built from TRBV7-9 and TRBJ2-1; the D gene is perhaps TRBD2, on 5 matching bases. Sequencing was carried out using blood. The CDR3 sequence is CASSPREGMDYNEQFF. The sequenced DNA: TGTGCCAGCAGCCCTAGAGAGGGAATGGACTACAATGAGCAGTTCTTC.